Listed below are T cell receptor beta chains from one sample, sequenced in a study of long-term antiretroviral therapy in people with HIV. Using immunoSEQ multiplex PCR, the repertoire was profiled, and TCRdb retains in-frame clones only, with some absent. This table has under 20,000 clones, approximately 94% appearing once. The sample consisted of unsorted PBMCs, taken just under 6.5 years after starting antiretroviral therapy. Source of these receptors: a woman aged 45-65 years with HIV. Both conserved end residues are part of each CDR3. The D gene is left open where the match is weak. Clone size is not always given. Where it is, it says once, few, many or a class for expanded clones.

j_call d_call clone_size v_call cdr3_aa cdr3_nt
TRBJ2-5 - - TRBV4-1 CASSQADKMGSETQYF TGCGCCAGCAGCCAAGCCGACAAAATGGGTTCAGAGACCCAGTACTTC
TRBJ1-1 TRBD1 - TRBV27 CASSLGTGSGEAFF TGTGCCAGCAGTTTAGGGACAGGGTCCGGGGAAGCTTTCTTT
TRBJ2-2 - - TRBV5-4 CASSRVAARDTGELFF TGTGCCAGCAGCCGGGTGGCGGCGCGGGACACCGGGGAGCTGTTTTTT
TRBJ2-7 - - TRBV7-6 CASSLGAVNYEQYF TGTGCCAGCAGCTTAGGGGCCGTAAACTACGAGCAGTACTTC
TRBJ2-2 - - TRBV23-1 CASSQSLKGTGELFF TGCGCCAGCAGTCAATCTCTGAAGGGCACCGGGGAGCTGTTTTTT
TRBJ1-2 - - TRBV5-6 CASSLTGGRNGYTF TGTGCCAGCAGCTTGACTGGGGGAAGGAATGGCTACACCTTC
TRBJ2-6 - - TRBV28 CASDAGANVLTF TGTGCCAGCGATGCTGGGGCCAACGTCCTGACTTTC
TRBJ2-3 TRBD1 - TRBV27 CASTKRGLTDTQYF TGTGCCAGTACCAAAAGGGGGCTCACAGATACGCAGTATTTT
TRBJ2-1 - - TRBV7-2 CASSPGQSNEQFF TGTGCCAGCAGCCCTGGACAGTCCAATGAGCAGTTCTTC
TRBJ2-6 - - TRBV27 CASSLWEAGANVLTF TGTGCCAGCAGTTTATGGGAGGCTGGGGCCAACGTCCTGACTTTC
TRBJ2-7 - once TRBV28 CASSLWGGRSYEQYF TGTGCCAGCAGTTTATGGGGGGGACGCTCCTACGAGCAGTACTTC
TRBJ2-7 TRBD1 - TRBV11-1 CASSRQGSYEQYF TGTGCCAGCAGCCGACAGGGTTCCTACGAGCAGTACTTC
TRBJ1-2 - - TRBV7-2 CASNPSDRDYTF TGTGCCAGCAACCCGTCCGACAGAGACTACACCTTC
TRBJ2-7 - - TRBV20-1 CSAYSLSEQYF TGCAGTGCATACAGCCTATCCGAGCAGTACTTC
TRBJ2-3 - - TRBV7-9 CASSLGEYGGRYF TGTGCCAGCAGCTTAGGCGAATACGGTGGGAGGTATTTT
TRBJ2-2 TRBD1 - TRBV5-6 CASSSGQGEAGELFF TGTGCCAGCAGCTCAGGACAGGGTGAGGCCGGGGAGCTGTTTTTT
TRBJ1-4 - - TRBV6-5 CASSYAGYDEKLFF TGTGCCAGCAGTTACGCAGGGTACGATGAAAAACTGTTTTTT
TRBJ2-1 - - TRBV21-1 CASTGTSGRARSYNEQFF TGTGCCAGTACCGGGACTAGCGGGAGGGCACGCTCCTACAATGAGCAGTTCTTC
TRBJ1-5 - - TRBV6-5 CASSYSTGTQPQHF TGTGCCAGCAGTTACTCGACAGGTACTCAGCCCCAGCATTTT
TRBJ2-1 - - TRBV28 CASGEAATGSYNEQFF TGTGCCAGCGGTGAAGCGGCGACGGGCTCCTACAATGAGCAGTTCTTC
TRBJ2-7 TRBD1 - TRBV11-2 CASSFDGDRVYEQYF TGTGCCAGCAGCTTTGATGGTGACAGGGTCTACGAGCAGTACTTC
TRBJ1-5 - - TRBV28 CASSGGRSSNQPQHF TGTGCCAGCAGTGGGGGGAGAAGCAGCAATCAGCCCCAGCATTTT
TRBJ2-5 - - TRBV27 CASSLIGLNQETQYF TGTGCCAGCAGTTTAATAGGCCTTAACCAAGAGACCCAGTACTTC
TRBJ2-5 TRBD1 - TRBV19 CASTNSWTGGGETQYF TGTGCCAGTACCAATTCCTGGACAGGGGGAGGGGAGACCCAGTACTTC
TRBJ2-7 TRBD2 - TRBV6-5 CASSYPTSGRYEQYF TGTGCCAGCAGTTACCCGACTAGCGGGAGATACGAGCAGTACTTC
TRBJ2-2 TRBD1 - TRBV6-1 CASRRQGDTGELFF TGTGCCAGCAGACGACAGGGAGACACCGGGGAGCTGTTTTTT
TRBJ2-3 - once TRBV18 CASSPWASNTDTQYF TGTGCCAGCTCACCATGGGCCAGTAACACAGATACGCAGTATTTT
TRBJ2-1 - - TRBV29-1 CSVEGSADEQFF TGCAGCGTCGAAGGCAGTGCCGATGAGCAGTTCTTC